The 27 T cell receptor beta chains in this list originate from one sample, sequenced in a study of cytomegalovirus exposure and HLA in healthy donors. Profiled with immunoSEQ multiplex PCR; TCRdb holds only in-frame clones, not every one. This sample has more than 95,000 clones, with more than 70% found just once. The material sequenced was PBMCs. The receptors were gathered from a man between 18 and 29 years old in good health and CMV-seronegative.

This clone came up a few times. The CDR3 protein is CASRRPGQQETQYF. CDR3 nucleotide sequence: TGTGCCAGCAGGAGGCCGGGACAGCAAGAGACCCAGTACTTC. The chain has TRBV6-1 and TRBJ2-5, with 7 bases lining up with TRBD1. CDR3 size: 14 residues. Losses at the gene ends were 6 bases for V and 2 bases for J; bases not matched to a gene: 6. Germline V gene sequence: CDR1 MNHNS, CDR2 SASEGT.

This clone is a singleton in its sample. The V and J genes are TRBV7-9 and TRBJ1-1, with a possible D match to TRBD1 (5 bases). The CDR3 contains 15 residues. The V end was cut by 7 bases, the J end by 5 bases, with 20 bases between. Germline loops: CDR1 SEHNR, CDR2 FQNEAQ (reference sequence). The CDR3 DNA follows: TGTGCCAGCACCAAGGGTGGGGGGTTGAGGACTGAAGCTTTCTTT. Protein product: CASTKGGGLRTEAFF.

This chain uses TRBV9 with TRBJ2-1, with 10 bases lining up with TRBD1. The CDR3 is made up of 14 amino acids. V trimming: 0 bases; J trimming: 8 bases; junction bases outside the gene matches: 2. CDR1 and CDR2 (germline): SGDLS, YYNGEE. The CDR3 is CASSVGTGGYEQFF. The CDR3 DNA is TGTGCCAGCAGCGTAGGGACAGGGGGTTATGAGCAGTTCTTC.

V and J are TRBV27 and TRBJ2-1; D might be TRBD1 (6 bases). This CDR3 spans 14 amino acids. CDR1 is MNHEY, CDR2 SMNVEV, per germline (reference sequence). The V end was cut by 4 bases, the J end by 3 bases, with 10 bases between. In nucleotides, the CDR3 is TGTGCCAGCAGTTACAGGGACATCTACAATGAGCAGTTCTTC. Protein: CASSYRDIYNEQFF.

The chain joins TRBV6-5 to TRBJ2-3, with a tentative D call TRBD2 (6 bases). CDR3 length equals 14 residues. V lost 5 bases, J lost 1 base, and 10 bases lay in between. Germline V lookup: CDR1 MNHEY, CDR2 SVGAGI. The chain's CDR3 is CASSIGGRTDTQYF. In DNA form, the CDR3 reads TGTGCCAGCAGTATCGGGGGACGCACAGATACGCAGTATTTT.

This chain connects TRBV6-5 to TRBJ1-4, with 7 bases matching TRBD1. CDR1 is MNHEY and CDR2 is SVGAGI in the germline V gene. This CDR3 has 16 residues. V shed 2 bases, J shed 5 bases, and the junction held 8 bases outside the gene matches. The CDR3 region is CASSYTGTVGNEKLFF. DNA for the CDR3: TGTGCCAGCAGTTACACGGGGACAGTCGGCAATGAAAAACTGTTTTTT.

The V gene is TRBV30, the J gene TRBJ1-5; D is perhaps TRBD1 (5 bases). Germline-derived CDR1 and CDR2 are GTSNPN and SVGIG (reference sequence). The CDR3 sequence is 16 residues long. The V gene lost 2 bases and the J gene lost 1 base, with 15 bases spanning the gap. The CDR3 sequence is CAWSSSRDRSNQPQHF. Written as DNA, the CDR3 is TGTGCCTGGAGTAGTTCCAGGGATCGGAGCAATCAGCCCCAGCATTTT.

This chain joins TRBV18 and TRBJ2-3, with no clear D. The CDR3 loop spans 14 amino acids. Germline CDR1 and CDR2: KGHSH and LQKENI. Trimming took off 3 bases at V and 2 bases at J, with 9 bases between the two ends. CDR3 nucleotides: TGTGCCAGCTCACCCGGAGCCCTCACAGATACGCAGTATTTT. It translates to CASSPGALTDTQYF.

Concerning this clone itself: At the DNA level, this CDR3 is encoded by other sequences in the same sample as well. This chain joins TRBV5-4 and TRBJ2-7, with TRBD1 matching 11 bases. Germline CDR1 reads SGHNT; CDR2 reads YYREEE (reference sequence). The CDR3 is 14 amino acids. Losses at the gene ends were 4 bases for V and 4 bases for J; bases not matched to a gene: 4. The chain's CDR3 is CASSPGQGGYEQYF. The CDR3 DNA follows: TGTGCCAGCAGCCCGGGACAGGGGGGGTACGAGCAGTACTTC. The complete variable domain, with remaining parts taken from reference TRBV5-4 and TRBJ2-7, reads ETGVTQSPTHLIKTRGQQVTLRCSSQSGHNTVSWYQQALGQGPQFIFQYYREEENGRGNFPPRFSGLQFPNYSSELNVNALELDDSALYLCASSPGQGGYEQYFGPGTRLTVT.

J is TRBJ2-1 and V is TRBV19; 10 bases map to TRBD2. V dropped 4 bases and J dropped 9; count of bases not matched to a gene: 9. The CDR3 spans 15 residues. Germline CDR1 and CDR2: LNHDA and SQIVND (reference sequence). This chain's CDR3 is CASSRSGRASSEQFF. DNA for the CDR3: TGTGCCAGTAGTAGAAGCGGGAGGGCTTCTAGTGAGCAGTTCTTC.

This chain joins TRBV18 and TRBJ1-1, with D perhaps matching TRBD1 (5 bases). Trimming cost V 1 base and J 0 bases, with 12 bases left between them. The length of the CDR3 is 16 residues. Germline CDR1 is KGHSH and CDR2 is LQKENI. CDR3 in amino acids: CASSPQGAQMNTEAFF. For the CDR3, the DNA is TGTGCCAGCTCACCACAAGGGGCGCAAATGAACACTGAAGCTTTCTTT. Complete variable domain (other parts from reference TRBV18 and TRBJ1-1): NAGVMQNPRHLVRRRGQEARLRCSPMKGHSHVYWYRQLPEEGLKFMVYLQKENIIDESGMPKERFSAEFPKEGPSILRIQQVVRGDSAAYFCASSPQGAQMNTEAFFGQGTRLTVV.

The rearrangement joins TRBV2 to TRBJ2-3; the match to TRBD1 covers 7 bases. The CDR3 covers 14 residues. V trimming: 3 bases; J trimming: 4 bases; junction bases outside the gene matches: 4. Germline-derived CDR1 and CDR2 are SNHLY and FYNNEI. DNA for the CDR3: TGTGCCAGCAGTGAGGACAGGCCCCCAGATACGCAGTATTTT. It codes for CASSEDRPPDTQYF. Looking up the rest from reference TRBV2 and TRBJ2-3 gives the full variable domain: EPEVTQTPSHQVTQMGQEVILRCVPISNHLYFYWYRQILGQKVEFLVSFYNNEISEKSEIFDDQFSVERPDGSNFTLKIRSTKLEDSAMYFCASSEDRPPDTQYFGPGTRLTVL.

This clone appeared a single time. This CDR3 is CASRDNPGDIQYF. The CDR3 DNA follows: TGTGCCAGCCGGGACAACCCCGGGGACATTCAGTACTTC. V gene TRBV27 combines with J gene TRBJ2-4, with a possible D match to TRBD1 (6 bases). Germline V gives CDR1 MNHEY, CDR2 SMNVEV (reference sequence). This CDR3 has 13 amino acids. Trimming took 8 bases from V and 8 from J, leaving 16 bases between them.

J is TRBJ2-5 and V is TRBV2; the match to TRBD2 covers 7 bases. Germline V gene data show CDR1 as SNHLY and CDR2 as FYNNEI. The CDR3 contains 16 residues. V lost 6 bases, J lost 5 bases, and 15 bases stayed unmatched. In nucleotides, the CDR3 is TGTGCCAGCAGCCCCGGACTAGTTCCGATTAGGGAGACCCAGTACTTC. This gives the protein CASSPGLVPIRETQYF.

This clone was recorded only once. The chain joins TRBV5-6 to TRBJ1-1; maybe TRBD1 (5 bases). This CDR3 contains 14 residues. V dropped 5 bases and J dropped 1 base, with 12 bases sitting between them. The germline CDR1 and CDR2 sequences are SGHDT and YYEEEE. As DNA, the CDR3 is TGTGCCAGCAGTTACGACAGCTCGAACACTGAAGCTTTCTTT. Translating gives CASSYDSSNTEAFF.

V gene TRBV30 combines with J gene TRBJ2-2; D is possibly TRBD2 (5 bases). The CDR3 is made up of 12 amino acids. Trimming shortened V by 2 bases and J by 6 bases, and 7 bases separated the two germline ends. CDR1 and CDR2 from the germline V gene are GTSNPN and SVGIG (reference sequence). CDR3 loop: CAWSPSPGELFF. Written as DNA, the CDR3 is TGTGCCTGGAGTCCTAGCCCCGGGGAGCTGTTTTTT.

This clone was counted a single time. This chain uses TRBV19 with TRBJ2-3, with 8 positions matching TRBD1. Losses at the gene ends were 4 bases for V and 4 bases for J; bases not matched to a gene: 4. CDR3 length equals 14 residues. Germline values: CDR1 LNHDA, CDR2 SQIVND (reference sequence). CDR3: CASSTSTGADTQYF. DNA of the CDR3: TGTGCCAGTAGTACTTCGACAGGGGCAGATACGCAGTATTTT. Drawing the rest from reference TRBV19 and TRBJ2-3, the complete variable domain is DGGITQSPKYLFRKEGQNVTLSCEQNLNHDAMYWYRQDPGQGLRLIYYSQIVNDFQKGDIAEGYSVSREKKESFPLTVTSAQKNPTAFYLCASSTSTGADTQYFGPGTRLTVL.

This chain connects TRBV19 to TRBJ1-2, with TRBD1 as a possible D gene (5 bases). The CDR3 runs to 15 residues. Germline V CDR1 and CDR2: LNHDA, SQIVND (reference sequence). V was clipped by 4 bases and J by 0 bases, with 12 bases between them. CDR3 in amino acids: CASSTQGTPNYGYTF. CDR3 DNA sequence: TGTGCCAGTAGTACCCAGGGTACTCCTAACTATGGCTACACCTTC.

The chain combines TRBV5-1 with TRBJ2-5; TRBD2 matches 7 bases. CDR3 length equals 13 residues. After removal of 4 bases from V and 4 bases from J, the junction contained 4 bases not matched to a gene. Germline V gives CDR1 SGHRS, CDR2 YFSETQ. Written as DNA, the CDR3 is TGCGCCAGCAGCCCCGGGGGGACAGAGACCCAGTACTTC. Protein: CASSPGGTETQYF.

The gene calls are TRBV7-2 and TRBJ2-4; D is perhaps TRBD1 (5 bases). Trimming removed 0 bases from V and 5 bases from J, with 8 bases in between. The CDR3 consists of 14 residues. CDR1 SGHTA and CDR2 FQGNSA come from the germline V gene. CDR3 DNA: TGTGCCAGCAGCTTAGCAGGGGTTCAAAACATTCAGTACTTC. Its translation: CASSLAGVQNIQYF.

This chain connects TRBV7-9 to TRBJ2-7, with D possibly matching TRBD1 (6 bases). The CDR3 extends over 17 amino acids. The germline V gene encodes CDR1 SEHNR and CDR2 FQNEAQ (reference sequence). Trimming took 1 base from V and 6 from J, leaving 22 bases between them. CDR3: CASSLGVRVTAQGEQYF. CDR3 DNA sequence: TGTGCCAGCAGCTTAGGGGTCAGGGTCACGGCACAGGGCGAGCAGTACTTC.

CDR3 DNA: TGTGCCAGCAGCTCCCCCAGGGGGCGAGGTGAGCAGTACTTC. Encoded protein: CASSSPRGRGEQYF. The V call is TRBV7-8, the J call TRBJ2-7; 8 bases line up with TRBD1. Germline CDR1 and CDR2: SGHVS and FQNEAQ. V trimming: 4 bases; J trimming: 7 bases; junction bases outside the gene matches: 9. The CDR3 consists of 14 residues.

This rearrangement joins TRBV19 to TRBJ2-5, with TRBD1 as a possible D gene (5 bases). The length of the CDR3 is 14 residues. V was clipped by 2 bases and J by 5 bases, with 12 bases between them. In germline, CDR1 is LNHDA, CDR2 SQIVND (reference sequence). In nucleotides, the CDR3 is TGTGCCAGTAGTATACAGGGTCGGTCGGAGACCCAGTACTTC. It encodes CASSIQGRSETQYF.

This clone was seen only once. The chain joins TRBV5-1 to TRBJ2-1; 14 positions match TRBD2. V was pared by 4 bases and J by 8 bases, with 5 bases of the junction left unmatched. The CDR3 runs to 15 residues. Germline CDR1 SGHRS, CDR2 YFSETQ. The CDR3 loop reads CASSLWTSGRYEQFF. CDR3 sequence (DNA): TGCGCCAGCAGCCTATGGACTAGCGGGAGGTATGAGCAGTTCTTC. Looking up the rest from reference TRBV5-1 and TRBJ2-1 gives the full variable domain: KAGVTQTPRYLIKTRGQQVTLSCSPISGHRSVSWYQQTPGQGLQFLFEYFSETQRNKGNFPGRFSGRQFSNSRSEMNVSTLELGDSALYLCASSLWTSGRYEQFFGPGTRLTVL.

The rearrangement links TRBV14 to TRBJ2-3; D unresolved. This CDR3 is 15 amino acids long. Germline V CDR1 and CDR2: SGHDN, FVKESK. Trimming left V 1 base short and J 7 bases short, with 15 bases between. The DNA for the CDR3 is TGTGCCAGCAGCCAAGTCCAGAACAGTAGGCATACGCAGTATTTT. Translating gives CASSQVQNSRHTQYF.

This chain joins TRBV15 and TRBJ1-2, with 8 bases matching TRBD1. Germline values: CDR1 LNHNV, CDR2 YYDKDF (reference sequence). V lost 0 bases, J lost 6 bases, and 3 bases stayed unmatched. The CDR3 totals 14 residues. CDR3 nucleotides: TGTGCCACCAGCAGAGACAAGACAGGGGATGGCTACACCTTC. It codes for CATSRDKTGDGYTF.

The V gene is TRBV30, the J gene TRBJ1-2; D possibly corresponds to TRBD1 (6 bases). Germline loops: CDR1 GTSNPN, CDR2 SVGIG (reference sequence). V lost 7 bases to trimming and J lost 5 bases, with 20 bases between them. CDR3 length: 14 amino acids. The CDR3: CASELTGTPYGYTF. The CDR3 nucleotides are TGTGCCTCCGAACTTACCGGGACACCGTATGGCTACACCTTC.